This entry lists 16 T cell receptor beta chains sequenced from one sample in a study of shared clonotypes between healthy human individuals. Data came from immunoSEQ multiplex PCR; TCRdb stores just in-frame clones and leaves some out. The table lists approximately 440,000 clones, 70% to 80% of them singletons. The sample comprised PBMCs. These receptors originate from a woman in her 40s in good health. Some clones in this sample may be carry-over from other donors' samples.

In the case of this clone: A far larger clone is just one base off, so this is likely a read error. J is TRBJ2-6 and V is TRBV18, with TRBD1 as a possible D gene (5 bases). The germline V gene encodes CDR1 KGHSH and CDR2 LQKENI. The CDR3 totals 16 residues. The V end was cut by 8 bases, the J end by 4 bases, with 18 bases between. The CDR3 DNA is TGTGCCAGCCCATCAAATGTAGGGGTCGGGGCCAACGTCCTGACTTTC. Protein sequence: CASPSNVGVGANVLTF.

For the CDR3, the DNA is TGTGCCAGCAGTGGCAGAGGTGGAGAGACCCAGTACTTC. Translation: CASSGRGGETQYF. The V and J genes are TRBV2 and TRBJ2-5; D gene ambiguous. CDR3 size: 13 residues. Trimming removed 4 bases at V and 4 bases at J, with 10 bases between. Germline-derived CDR1 and CDR2 are SNHLY and FYNNEI.

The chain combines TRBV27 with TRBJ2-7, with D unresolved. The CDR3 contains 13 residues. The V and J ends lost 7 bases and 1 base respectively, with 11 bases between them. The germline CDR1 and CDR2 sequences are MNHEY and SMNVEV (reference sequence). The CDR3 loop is CASTRLGSYEQYF. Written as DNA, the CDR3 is TGTGCCAGCACTCGTTTGGGATCCTACGAGCAGTACTTC.

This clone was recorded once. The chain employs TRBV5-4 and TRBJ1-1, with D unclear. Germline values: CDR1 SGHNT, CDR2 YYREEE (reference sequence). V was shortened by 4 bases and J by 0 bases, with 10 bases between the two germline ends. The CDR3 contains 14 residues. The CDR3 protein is CASSPGMLNTEAFF. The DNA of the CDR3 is TGTGCCAGCAGCCCAGGAATGTTGAACACTGAAGCTTTCTTT.

This chain's CDR3 is CASSPGTGRRRNYGYTF. DNA for the CDR3: TGTGCCAGCAGCCCAGGGACAGGGCGGCGTCGTAACTATGGCTACACCTTC. This sequence joins TRBV7-9 and TRBJ1-2; TRBD1 matches at 9 bases. The CDR3 extends over 17 amino acids. The germline V gene has CDR1 SEHNR and CDR2 FQNEAQ (reference sequence). J lost 1 base, V lost 5 bases, and 11 bases had no gene match.

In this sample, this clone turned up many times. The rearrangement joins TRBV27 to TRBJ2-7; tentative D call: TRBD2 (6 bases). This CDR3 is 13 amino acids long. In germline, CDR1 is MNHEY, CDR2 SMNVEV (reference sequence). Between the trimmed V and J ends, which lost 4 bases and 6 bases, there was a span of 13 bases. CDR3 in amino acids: CASSSRLEGEQYF. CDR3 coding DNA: TGTGCCAGCAGTTCGAGACTAGAAGGCGAGCAGTACTTC.

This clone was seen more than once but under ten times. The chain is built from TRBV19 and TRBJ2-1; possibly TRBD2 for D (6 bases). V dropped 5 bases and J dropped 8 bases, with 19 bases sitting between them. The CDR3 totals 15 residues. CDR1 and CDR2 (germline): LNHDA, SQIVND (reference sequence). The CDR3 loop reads CASSLAPGSFDEQFF. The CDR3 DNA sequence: TGTGCCAGTAGTCTAGCGCCCGGGAGTTTCGATGAGCAGTTCTTC.

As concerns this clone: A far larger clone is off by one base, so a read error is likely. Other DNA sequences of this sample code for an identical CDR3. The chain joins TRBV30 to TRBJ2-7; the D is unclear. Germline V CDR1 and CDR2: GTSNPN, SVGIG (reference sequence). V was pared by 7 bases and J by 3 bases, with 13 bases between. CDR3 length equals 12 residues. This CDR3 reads CAFTAAGYEQYF. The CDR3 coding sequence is TGTGCCTTCACCGCCGCTGGCTACGAGCAGTACTTC.

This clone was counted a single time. CDR3 in amino acids: CASSSRTGDTEKLFF. The CDR3 DNA reads TGCGCCAGCAGCTCCAGGACAGGGGATACTGAAAAACTGTTTTTT. The chain uses TRBV5-1 and TRBJ1-4, with TRBD1 matching 9 bases. CDR3 length equals 15 residues. Germline-derived CDR1 and CDR2 are SGHRS and YFSETQ. J gave up 7 bases and V 3 bases, and 7 bases lay outside the gene matches. The full variable domain, in which reference TRBV5-1 and TRBJ1-4 provide the parts outside the CDR3, is KAGVTQTPRYLIKTRGQQVTLSCSPISGHRSVSWYQQTPGQGLQFLFEYFSETQRNKGNFPGRFSGRQFSNSRSEMNVSTLELGDSALYLCASSSRTGDTEKLFFGSGTQLSVL.

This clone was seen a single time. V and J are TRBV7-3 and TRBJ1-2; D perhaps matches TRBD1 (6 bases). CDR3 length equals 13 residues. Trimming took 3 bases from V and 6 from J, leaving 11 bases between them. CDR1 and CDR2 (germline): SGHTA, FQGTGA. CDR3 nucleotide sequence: TGTGCCAGCAGCTTGAACAGGGTCGATGGCTACACCTTC. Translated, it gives CASSLNRVDGYTF.

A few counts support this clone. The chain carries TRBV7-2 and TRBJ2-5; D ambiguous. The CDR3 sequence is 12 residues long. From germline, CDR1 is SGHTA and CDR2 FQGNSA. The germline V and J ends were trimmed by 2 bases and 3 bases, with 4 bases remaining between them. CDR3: CASSLNEETQYF. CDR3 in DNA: TGTGCCAGCAGCTTAAACGAAGAGACCCAGTACTTC.

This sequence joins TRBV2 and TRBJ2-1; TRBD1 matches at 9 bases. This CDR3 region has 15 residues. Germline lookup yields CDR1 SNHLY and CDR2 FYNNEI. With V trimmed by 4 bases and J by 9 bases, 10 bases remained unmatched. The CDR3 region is CASSVQDRGISEQFF. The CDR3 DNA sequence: TGTGCCAGCAGTGTACAGGACAGGGGAATAAGTGAGCAGTTCTTC. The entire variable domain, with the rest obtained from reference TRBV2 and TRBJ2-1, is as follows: EPEVTQTPSHQVTQMGQEVILRCVPISNHLYFYWYRQILGQKVEFLVSFYNNEISEKSEIFDDQFSVERPDGSNFTLKIRSTKLEDSAMYFCASSVQDRGISEQFFGPGTRLTVL.

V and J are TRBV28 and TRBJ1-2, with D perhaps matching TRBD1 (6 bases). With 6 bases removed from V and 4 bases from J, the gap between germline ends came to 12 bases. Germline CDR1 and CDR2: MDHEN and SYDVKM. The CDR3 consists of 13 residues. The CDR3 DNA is TGTGCCAGCAGAACAGGGACTGCCTATGGCTACACCTTC. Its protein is CASRTGTAYGYTF.

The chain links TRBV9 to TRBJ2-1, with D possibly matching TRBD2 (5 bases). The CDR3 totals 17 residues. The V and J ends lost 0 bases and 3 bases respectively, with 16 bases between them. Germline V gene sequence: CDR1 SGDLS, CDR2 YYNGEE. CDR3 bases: TGTGCCAGCAGCGTAGACCCCACCCTCGGGGACTACAATGAGCAGTTCTTC. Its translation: CASSVDPTLGDYNEQFF. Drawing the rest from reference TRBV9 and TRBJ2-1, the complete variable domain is DSGVTQTPKHLITATGQRVTLRCSPRSGDLSVYWYQQSLDQGLQFLIQYYNGEERAKGNILERFSAQQFPDLHSELNLSSLELGDSALYFCASSVDPTLGDYNEQFFGPGTRLTVL.

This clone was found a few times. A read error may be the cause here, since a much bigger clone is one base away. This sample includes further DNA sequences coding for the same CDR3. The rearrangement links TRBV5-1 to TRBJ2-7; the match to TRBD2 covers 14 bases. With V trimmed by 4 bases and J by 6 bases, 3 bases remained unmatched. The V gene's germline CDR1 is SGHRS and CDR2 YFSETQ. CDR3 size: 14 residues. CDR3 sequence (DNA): TGCGCCAGCAGCGGGACTAGCGGGAGTCGCGAGCAGTACTTC. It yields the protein CASSGTSGSREQYF.

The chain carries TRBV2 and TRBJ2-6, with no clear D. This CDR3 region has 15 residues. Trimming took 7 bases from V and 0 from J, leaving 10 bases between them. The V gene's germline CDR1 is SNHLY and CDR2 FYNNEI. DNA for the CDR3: TGTGCCAGCACAGAACGCGCCTCTGGGGCCAACGTCCTGACTTTC. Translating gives CASTERASGANVLTF. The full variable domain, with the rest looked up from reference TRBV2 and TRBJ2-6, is EPEVTQTPSHQVTQMGQEVILRCVPISNHLYFYWYRQILGQKVEFLVSFYNNEISEKSEIFDDQFSVERPDGSNFTLKIRSTKLEDSAMYFCASTERASGANVLTFGAGSRLTVL.